These 20 T cell receptor beta chains share one sample of origin, sequenced in a study of blood T cell repertoires in COVID-19. Sequencing used immunoSEQ multiplex PCR; TCRdb keeps in-frame clones, though not all of them. The repertoire holds about 82,000 clones, with about 86% as singletons. Specimen: peripheral blood. These TCRs come from an older woman with acute or convalescent COVID-19.

The chain combines TRBV6-4 with TRBJ1-1, with 11 bases identical to TRBD1. This CDR3 is 15 amino acids long. Per germline, CDR1 MRHNA and CDR2 SNTAGT. Trimming cost V 6 bases and J 6 bases; bases outside gene matches: 9. CDR3 nucleotide sequence: TGTGCCAGCAGCAGGGACAGGGGGGCATCCGCTGAAGCTTTCTTT. This codes for CASSRDRGASAEAFF.

The CDR3 DNA reads TGCGCCAGCAGCCTGGGACGACGGGAAGACACTGAAGCTTTCTTT. It encodes CASSLGRREDTEAFF. The V and J genes are TRBV5-1 and TRBJ1-1; perhaps TRBD1 as D (5 bases). The germline V gene encodes CDR1 SGHRS and CDR2 YFSETQ. Trimming left V 4 bases short and J 3 bases short, with 16 bases between. This CDR3 region has 15 residues. The whole variable domain, filled in from reference TRBV5-1 and TRBJ1-1, reads KAGVTQTPRYLIKTRGQQVTLSCSPISGHRSVSWYQQTPGQGLQFLFEYFSETQRNKGNFPGRFSGRQFSNSRSEMNVSTLELGDSALYLCASSLGRREDTEAFFGQGTRLTVV.

The rearrangement uses TRBV5-8 and TRBJ1-1, with D possibly matching TRBD1 (5 bases). Germline lookup yields CDR1 SGHTS and CDR2 YDEGEE. V was shortened by 3 bases and J by 0 bases, with 15 bases between the two germline ends. The length of the CDR3 is 16 residues. The DNA for the CDR3 is TGTGCCAGCAGCTCGTTCTTCAGGGTTGTGAACACTGAAGCTTTCTTT. It specifies CASSSFFRVVNTEAFF. The full variable domain, with the rest looked up from reference TRBV5-8 and TRBJ1-1, is EAGVTQSPTHLIKTRGQQATLRCSPISGHTSVYWYQQALGLGLQFLLWYDEGEERNRGNFPPRFSGRQFPNYSSELNVNALELEDSALYLCASSSFFRVVNTEAFFGQGTRLTVV.

The chain has TRBV6-5 and TRBJ1-6, with D possibly TRBD1 on 6 matching bases. V dropped 4 bases and J dropped 6 bases, with 13 bases sitting between them. This CDR3 is 15 amino acids long. Germline values: CDR1 MNHEY, CDR2 SVGAGI. The CDR3 is CASSSGRGSNSPLHF. CDR3 nucleotide sequence: TGTGCCAGCAGTTCTGGTAGGGGGTCTAATTCACCCCTCCACTTT.

This rearrangement joins TRBV6-5 to TRBJ2-7; 7 nucleotides line up with TRBD1. The CDR3 extends over 14 amino acids. V lost 4 bases and J lost 0; bases outside the gene matches: 3. The germline V gene encodes CDR1 MNHEY and CDR2 SVGAGI. Here the CDR3 reads CASSSNRGSYEQYF. As DNA, the CDR3 is TGTGCCAGCAGTTCAAACAGGGGCTCCTACGAGCAGTACTTC.

This chain joins TRBV6-6 and TRBJ1-1; TRBD1 matches 9 bases. V lost 5 bases to trimming and J lost 5 bases; unmatched junction nucleotides: 12. The CDR3 is made up of 16 amino acids. The germline gives CDR1 MNHNY, CDR2 SVGAGI (reference sequence). This chain's CDR3 is CASSPGQGGRRTEAFF. The CDR3 DNA reads TGTGCCAGCAGTCCGGGACAGGGTGGGCGTCGGACTGAAGCTTTCTTT.

The chain carries TRBV7-8 and TRBJ1-1, with 9 bases lining up with TRBD1. CDR1 is SGHVS, CDR2 FQNEAQ, per germline. V gave up 7 bases and J gave up 3 bases; unmatched junction bases: 6. This CDR3 region has 14 residues. Here the CDR3 DNA reads TGTGCCAGCACCGTACAGGGGGCTTACACTGAAGCTTTCTTT. Its protein is CASTVQGAYTEAFF. Using reference TRBV7-8 and TRBJ1-1 for the parts outside the CDR3, the full variable domain is GAGVSQSPRYKVAKRGQDVALRCDPISGHVSLFWYQQALGQGPEFLTYFQNEAQLDKSGLPSDRFFAERPEGSVSTLKIQRTQQEDSAVYLCASTVQGAYTEAFFGQGTRLTVV.

V and J are TRBV24-1 and TRBJ2-5, with 7 bases aligning to TRBD2. J gave up 2 bases and V 4 bases, and 3 bases lay outside the gene matches. The CDR3 is made up of 14 amino acids. Germline-derived CDR1 and CDR2 are KGHDR and SFDVKD. The CDR3 reads CATSDRSGQETQYF. The CDR3 nucleotides read TGTGCCACCAGTGACCGTAGCGGGCAAGAGACCCAGTACTTC.

This clone turned up a few times. The rearrangement links TRBV7-9 to TRBJ2-1, with D tentatively TRBD1 (6 bases). V was pared by 4 bases and J by 9 bases, with 16 bases between. There are 14 residues in the CDR3. Germline CDR1 reads SEHNR; CDR2 reads FQNEAQ (reference sequence). CDR3 region: CASSSTGLLVEQFF. CDR3 DNA: TGTGCCAGCAGCTCAACAGGGTTATTAGTTGAGCAGTTCTTC.

J is TRBJ1-1 and V is TRBV11-2; maybe TRBD1 (6 bases). CDR3 length: 16 amino acids. The germline CDR1 and CDR2 sequences are SGHAT and FQNNGV. V lost 1 base and J 2 bases, leaving 14 bases between the germline ends. DNA for the CDR3: TGTGCCAGCAGCTTAGTAAGACAGGTAGCAAACACTGAAGCTTTCTTT. Translated: CASSLVRQVANTEAFF.

This clone was observed a single time. The chain links TRBV7-2 to TRBJ1-6; no reliable D call. The CDR3 extends over 15 amino acids. V shed 1 base and J shed 8 bases, with 12 bases lying between them. CDR1 and CDR2 from the germline V gene are SGHTA and FQGNSA. CDR3 DNA: TGTGCCAGCAGCTTAGGCACCGCCTACGATTCACCCCTCCACTTT. As protein: CASSLGTAYDSPLHF.

DNA of the CDR3: TGTGCCAGCAGTTTGAGGGGGAGTGTATACAATGAGCAGTTCTTC. Protein sequence: CASSLRGSVYNEQFF. The genes are TRBV27 and TRBJ2-1; tentatively, D is TRBD1 (6 bases). Germline values: CDR1 MNHEY, CDR2 SMNVEV (reference sequence). The V end was cut by 3 bases, the J end by 4 bases, with 13 bases between. This CDR3 has 15 amino acids.

In its sample, this clone was seen once. J is TRBJ1-2 and V is TRBV21-1. TRBV21-1 counts as a pseudogene. CDR3 length: 16 amino acids. The CDR3 protein is CASSTPTGGGRYGYTF. Here the CDR3 DNA reads TGTGCCAGCAGCACCCCAACTGGCGGGGGTCGTTATGGCTACACCTTC.

This chain uses TRBV3-1 (or the pseudogene TRBV3-2) with TRBJ1-3, with 8 bases matching TRBD1. In germline, CDR1 is LGHDT, CDR2 YNNKEL (reference sequence). The CDR3 has 16 residues. V gave up 2 bases and J gave up 4 bases; unmatched junction bases: 7. The DNA for the CDR3 is TGTGCCAGCAGCCAATTTCAGGGGGCGCGAGGAAACACCATATATTTT. Residues: CASSQFQGARGNTIYF.

This clone was counted between two and nine times. This chain links TRBV5-8 with TRBJ1-1; D call uncertain. Germline-derived CDR1 and CDR2 are SGHTS and YDEGEE. The germline V and J ends were trimmed by 1 base and 0 bases, with 7 bases remaining between them. The CDR3 length is 14 residues. Here the CDR3 reads CASSLFRMNTEAFF. Written as DNA, the CDR3 is TGTGCCAGCAGCTTGTTCAGAATGAACACTGAAGCTTTCTTT.

As concerns this clone: At one boundary the junction diverges from the germline segment, which might be a read error. The V gene is TRBV19, the J gene TRBJ1-4; 7 bases line up with TRBD1. The CDR3 length is 16 residues. Germline CDR1 reads LNHDA; CDR2 reads SQIVND (reference sequence). The CDR3 region has the DNA TGTGCCAGTAGTTCACCCTACGGGACAGCTAAAGAAAAACTGTTTTTT. This translates into CASSSPYGTAKEKLFF. The entire variable domain, with the rest obtained from reference TRBV19 and TRBJ1-4, is as follows: DGGITQSPKYLFRKEGQNVTLSCEQNLNHDAMYWYRQDPGQGLRLIYYSQIVNDFQKGDIAEGYSVSREKKESFPLTVTSAQKNPTAFYLCASSSPYGTAKEKLFFGSGTQLSVL.

The chain employs TRBV6-1 and TRBJ1-2; D is unclear. Germline lookup yields CDR1 MNHNS and CDR2 SASEGT. The CDR3 sequence is 13 residues long. Trimming took off 3 bases at V and 7 bases at J, with 12 bases between the two ends. The CDR3 region is CASSELRSLGYTF. The CDR3 nucleotides read TGTGCCAGCAGTGAGCTTCGCAGTCTTGGCTACACCTTC.

The rearrangement uses TRBV5-1 and TRBJ2-7; TRBD2 agrees at 7 bases. CDR1 is SGHRS, CDR2 YFSETQ, per germline. With 0 bases clipped from V and 4 bases from J, the junction kept 4 bases outside the gene matches. The CDR3 extends over 14 amino acids. The CDR3 DNA reads TGCGCCAGCAGCTTGGTGGGAGGGAGGTACGAGCAGTACTTC. Its protein product is CASSLVGGRYEQYF.

The rearrangement joins TRBV6-4 to TRBJ1-2; 7 bases are shared with TRBD1. The germline V gene encodes CDR1 MRHNA and CDR2 SNTAGT. V was pared by 6 bases and J by 4 bases, with 8 bases of the junction left unmatched. CDR3 length: 14 residues. In nucleotides, the CDR3 is TGTGCCAGCAGCCCGGACAGGACCACCTATGGCTACACCTTC. This sequence encodes CASSPDRTTYGYTF.

The chain has TRBV5-1 and TRBJ2-3; D call uncertain. This CDR3 contains 16 residues. V was pared by 4 bases and J by 0 bases, with 15 bases between. From germline, CDR1 is SGHRS and CDR2 YFSETQ. DNA for the CDR3: TGCGCCAGCAGCATTACCACCGGGTCTAGCACAGATACGCAGTATTTT. Translated, it gives CASSITTGSSTDTQYF.